A selection of T cell receptor beta chains follows, all from one sample in a study of CD8 T cells in ankylosing spondylitis. TCRdb ran MiXCR on the 5' RACE reads and lists one entry per CDR3 protein. The sample gives 500,000 to 550,000 distinct CDR3 sequences, roughly 13% of which show up once; 6.8% is in the top ten. The sample comprised blood, either unsorted or a sorted T cell fraction (not recorded which). Receptors originate from a male donor with ankylosing spondylitis. CDR3s include the opening cysteine and the closing phenylalanine or tryptophan. Fields, in order: CDR3 DNA, CDR3 protein, V gene, J gene, clone size, D gene. The D gene is left open where the match is weak. Clone size appears in some rows only: once, few, many, or a class for an expanded clone.

TGTGCCAGCAGCTTAGGGGCGCTGCAGTTCTTC	CASSLGALQFF	TRBV7-2	TRBJ2-1	few	-
TGTGCCAGCAGTTTATCGTGGGACAGGGCCTACGAGCAGTACTTC	CASSLSWDRAYEQYF	TRBV27	TRBJ2-7	few	TRBD1
TGTGCCAGCAGCTTGACTAGGCGGGTATATACCGGGGAGCTGTTTTTT	CASSLTRRVYTGELFF	TRBV5-6	TRBJ2-2	many	-
TGTGCCAGCATCCTCGGAGCGGGAAACACCGGGGAGCTGTTTTTT	CASILGAGNTGELFF	TRBV2	TRBJ2-2	few	TRBD2
TGTGCCAGCAGCTTGACAGGGGCGACTAATGAAAAACTGTTTTTT	CASSLTGATNEKLFF	TRBV28	TRBJ1-4	many	TRBD1
TGTGCCAGCAGTTTTTCCATCCTTCAGCCCCAGCATTTT	CASSFSILQPQHF	TRBV27	TRBJ1-5	-	-
TGTGCCAGCAGACTCCGGGGCAGGCAAGAGACCCAGTACTTC	CASRLRGRQETQYF	TRBV9	TRBJ2-5	few	-
TGCAGTCTCCAGCTTGAGGGGGCGCGGGGCTACACCTTC	CSLQLEGARGYTF	TRBV20-1	TRBJ1-2	few	TRBD1
TGTGCCATCAGTGCCAGGACCGACCCAACTAATGAAAAACTGTTTTTT	CAISARTDPTNEKLFF	TRBV10-3	TRBJ1-4	-	-
TGCGCCAGCAGCTTGGACCCAGAAACGCAAGAGACCCAGTACTTC	CASSLDPETQETQYF	TRBV5-1	TRBJ2-5	many	-